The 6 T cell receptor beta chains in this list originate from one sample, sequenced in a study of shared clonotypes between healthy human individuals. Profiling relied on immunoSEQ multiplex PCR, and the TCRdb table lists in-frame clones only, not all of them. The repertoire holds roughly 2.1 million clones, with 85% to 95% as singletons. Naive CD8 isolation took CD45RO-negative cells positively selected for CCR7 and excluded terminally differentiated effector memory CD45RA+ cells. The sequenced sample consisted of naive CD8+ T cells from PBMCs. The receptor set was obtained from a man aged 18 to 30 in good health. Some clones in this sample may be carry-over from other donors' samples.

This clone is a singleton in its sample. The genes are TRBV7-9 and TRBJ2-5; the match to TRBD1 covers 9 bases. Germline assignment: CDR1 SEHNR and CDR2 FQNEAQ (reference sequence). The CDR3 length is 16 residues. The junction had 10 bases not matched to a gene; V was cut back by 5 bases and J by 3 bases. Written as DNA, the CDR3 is TGTGCCAGCAGCACCTACAGGGACAGGGTCAAAGAGACCCAGTACTTC. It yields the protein CASSTYRDRVKETQYF.

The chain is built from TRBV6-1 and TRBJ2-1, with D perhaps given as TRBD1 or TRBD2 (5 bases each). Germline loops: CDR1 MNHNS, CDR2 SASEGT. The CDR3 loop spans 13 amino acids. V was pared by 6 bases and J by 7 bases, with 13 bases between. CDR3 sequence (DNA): TGTGCCAGCAGGGGGGTATTCACGAATGAGCAGTTCTTC. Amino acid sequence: CASRGVFTNEQFF.

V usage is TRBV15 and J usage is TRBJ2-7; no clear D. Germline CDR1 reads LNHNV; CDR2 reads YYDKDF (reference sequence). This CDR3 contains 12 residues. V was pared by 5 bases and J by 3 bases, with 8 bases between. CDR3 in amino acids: CATSQDRYEQYF. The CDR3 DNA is TGTGCCACCAGCCAGGACCGCTACGAGCAGTACTTC.

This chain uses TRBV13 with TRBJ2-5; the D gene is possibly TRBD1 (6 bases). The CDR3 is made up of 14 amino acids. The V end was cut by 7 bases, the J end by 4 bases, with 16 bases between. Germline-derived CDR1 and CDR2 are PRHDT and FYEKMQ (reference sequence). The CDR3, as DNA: TGTGCCAGCACCCAGAGGGGGATTGGAGAGACCCAGTACTTC. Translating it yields CASTQRGIGETQYF.

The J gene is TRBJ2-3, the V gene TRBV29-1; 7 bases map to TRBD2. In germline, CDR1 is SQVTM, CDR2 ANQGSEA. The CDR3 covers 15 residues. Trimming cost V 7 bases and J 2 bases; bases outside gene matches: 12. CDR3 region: CSAPVTSSPTDTQYF. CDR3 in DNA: TGCAGCGCCCCTGTGACTAGCTCTCCCACAGATACGCAGTATTTT.

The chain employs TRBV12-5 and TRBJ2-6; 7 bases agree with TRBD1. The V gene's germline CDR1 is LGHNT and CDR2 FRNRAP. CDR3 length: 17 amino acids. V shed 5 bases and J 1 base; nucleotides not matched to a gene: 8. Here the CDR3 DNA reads TGTGCTAGTGGTCCCTCCCCACAGGGGTCTGGGGCCAACGTCCTGACTTTC. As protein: CASGPSPQGSGANVLTF.